The source of this T cell receptor beta chain is a study of beta chain features in type 1 diabetes. The study, taken as a whole, reports: Cells with high TCR expression could be over-represented by cDNA sequencing.

Since all of the isolated RNA was reverse transcribed, expressed TCRB transcripts were what got sequenced. The method was immunoSEQ multiplex PCR; TCRdb's version includes in-frame clones alone and lacks a portion of them. The sample gives hundreds of thousands of clones, approximately 28% of which show up once; around 0.065% is in the top ten. Note on this clone: No antigen is known for it.

The germline V gene encodes CDR1 SGHRS and CDR2 YFSETQ. This CDR3 spans 12 amino acids. V lost 7 bases and J lost 7, with 11 bases in between. V and J are TRBV5-1 and TRBJ2-2; unclear D gene. This sequence was found in a man between 18 and 29 years old in good health. Material: naive CD4+ T cells from blood. This CDR3 reads CASSVFNGELFF. In DNA, the CDR3 is TGCGCCAGCTCCGTATTCAACGGGGAGCTGTTTTTT.